This T cell receptor beta chain was retrieved from a study of blood T cell repertoires in COVID-19 (dated by TCRdb to 2019 to 2021). With respect to the entire study: The collaborator samples originated in the United States, Italy and Spain and spanned the acute and convalescent phases of COVID-19. Subjects who had been exposed to COVID-19, were actively infected with it, or had recovered from it provided the deeply sampled blood TCRbeta repertoires that made up the dataset. HLA class I and class II types, where available, came from metadata supplied by the sample provider rather than from assay-based typing. The material from the prospective study consisted of cDNA or gDNA derived from T cells, B-cell-depleted T cells, or PBMCs. The repertoires were made available in a free public database intended to serve as a resource for research on the immune response to SARS-CoV-2. Nearly every sample came with metadata listing a de-identified subject ID, COVID-19 status, age in years and sex. The samples were drawn from two sources: the first 160 participants of the ongoing ImmuneRACE study, and some 1,300 subjects contributed by 6 global collaborators. The study at large found these results: Clinical and demographic metadata were provided uncurated, with the amount varying by source and participant.

On this clone: The antigen it binds to is not known. Per-base qualities were not stored, and no clone one base away is much larger.

The collaborating institutions used their own protocols to collect whole blood in K2EDTA tubes. For TCRbeta analysis, collaborator samples were shipped as frozen whole blood, as isolated PBMCs, or as DNA extracted from either sample type. The immunoSEQ Assay, a bias-controlled multiplex PCR, was used to amplify TCRbeta CDR3 regions from genomic DNA. The published analysis was carried out like this. The number of nucleated cells in each sample was estimated by amplification of reference gene primers within the assay. Sequence reads were collapsed and filtered to measure the absolute abundance of every unique TCRbeta CDR3 rearrangement. For each sample, productive Simpson clonality was calculated by taking the square root of Simpson's diversity index across productive rearrangements. In its TCRdb copy, this immuneACCESS table keeps in-frame sequences only and misses some clones. Where compared with another copy, unresolved V genes explain less than half of these, and the others have no known cause. Clone size and V and J calls were adopted from that table, with D and trimming inferred from the DNA. This sample has around 200,000 clones in its table, and 86% of those were observed once. The ten largest clones represent over 4.5% of the sample.

This sequence originates from a man older than 75 with acute or convalescent COVID-19. Material for sequencing was peripheral blood.

The CDR3 loop reads CASSQVLAGELGEQYF. The base sequence is TGTGCCAGCAGCCAAGTTCTAGCGGGAGAGTTAGGCGAGCAGTACTTC. Recombination linked TRBV4-2 to TRBJ2-7; the central 10 bases match TRBD2. The germline V gene provides CDR1 LGHNA and CDR2 YNFKEQ. Measured from the cysteine to the phenylalanine, the CDR3 is 16 residues long. Of all the DNA, just the CDR3 is kept, 48 bases in frame from base 1. Trimming accounts for 1 base at V and 6 bases at J, while the number of junction bases matched to no gene is 9.